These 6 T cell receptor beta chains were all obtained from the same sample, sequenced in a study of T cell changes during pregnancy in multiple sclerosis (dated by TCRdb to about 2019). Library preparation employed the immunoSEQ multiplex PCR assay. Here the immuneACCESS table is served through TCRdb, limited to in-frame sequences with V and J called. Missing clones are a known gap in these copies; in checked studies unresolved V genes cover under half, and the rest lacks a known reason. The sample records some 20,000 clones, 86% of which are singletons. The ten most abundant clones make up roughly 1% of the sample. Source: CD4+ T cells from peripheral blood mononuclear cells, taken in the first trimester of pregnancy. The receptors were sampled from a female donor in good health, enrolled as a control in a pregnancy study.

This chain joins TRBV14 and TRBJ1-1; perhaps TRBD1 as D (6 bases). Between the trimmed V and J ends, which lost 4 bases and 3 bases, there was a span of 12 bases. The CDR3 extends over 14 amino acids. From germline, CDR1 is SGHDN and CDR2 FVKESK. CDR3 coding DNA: TGTGCCAGCAGCCTGCGGGGGGGCGACACTGAAGCTTTCTTT. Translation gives CASSLRGGDTEAFF.

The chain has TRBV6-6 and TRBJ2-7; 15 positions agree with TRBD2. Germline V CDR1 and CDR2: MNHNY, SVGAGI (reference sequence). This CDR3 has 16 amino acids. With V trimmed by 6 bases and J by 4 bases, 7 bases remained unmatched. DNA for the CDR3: TGTGCCAGCAGGTGGACTAGCGGGGGGGCCCTGTACGAGCAGTACTTC. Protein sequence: CASRWTSGGALYEQYF.

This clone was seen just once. The CDR3 reads CASSRTSGESEQYF. For the CDR3, the DNA is TGCGCCAGCAGCCGCACTAGCGGGGAAAGCGAGCAGTACTTC. The chain is built from TRBV4-3 and TRBJ2-7; TRBD2 agrees at 10 bases. V lost 4 bases to trimming and J lost 6 bases; unmatched junction nucleotides: 6. Germline-derived CDR1 and CDR2 are LGHNA and YSLEER. This CDR3 comprises 14 residues.

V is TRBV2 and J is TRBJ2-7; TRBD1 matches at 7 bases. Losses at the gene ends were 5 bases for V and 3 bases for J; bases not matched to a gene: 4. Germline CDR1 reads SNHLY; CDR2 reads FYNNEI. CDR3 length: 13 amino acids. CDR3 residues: CASSSRDSYEQYF. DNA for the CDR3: TGTGCCAGCAGTTCCAGGGACAGCTACGAGCAGTACTTC.

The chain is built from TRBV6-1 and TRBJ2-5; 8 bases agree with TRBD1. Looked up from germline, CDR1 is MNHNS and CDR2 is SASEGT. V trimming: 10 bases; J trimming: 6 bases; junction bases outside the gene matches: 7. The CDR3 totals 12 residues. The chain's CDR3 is CATPDRVKTQYF. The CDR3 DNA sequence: TGTGCCACCCCGGACAGGGTCAAGACCCAGTACTTC.

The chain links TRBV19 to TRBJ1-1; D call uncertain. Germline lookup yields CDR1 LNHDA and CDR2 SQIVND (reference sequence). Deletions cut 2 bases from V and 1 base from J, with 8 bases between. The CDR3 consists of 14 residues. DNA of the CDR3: TGTGCCAGTAGTATAACAGCATGGAACACTGAAGCTTTCTTT. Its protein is CASSITAWNTEAFF.